This TCR beta chain emerged from a study of cytomegalovirus exposure and HLA in healthy donors. Primers included in the PCR were 60 Vbeta and 13 Jbeta primers. The data were produced by immunoSEQ multiplex PCR, yet TCRdb's version contains in-frame clones alone and is incomplete. The data show around 70,000 clones, approximately 82% seen once. CDR1 is MNHEY, CDR2 SMNVEV, per germline (reference sequence). The CDR3 is made up of 14 amino acids. V gave up 4 bases and J gave up 1 base; unmatched junction bases: 1. This TCR came from a girl under 18 in good health and CMV-seropositive. The specimen was PBMCs. V and J are TRBV27 and TRBJ1-5; 7 nucleotides line up with TRBD1. CDR3 sequence: CASSSTGSNQPQHF. The CDR3 DNA reads as TGTGCCAGCAGTTCGACAGGGAGCAATCAGCCCCAGCATTTT.